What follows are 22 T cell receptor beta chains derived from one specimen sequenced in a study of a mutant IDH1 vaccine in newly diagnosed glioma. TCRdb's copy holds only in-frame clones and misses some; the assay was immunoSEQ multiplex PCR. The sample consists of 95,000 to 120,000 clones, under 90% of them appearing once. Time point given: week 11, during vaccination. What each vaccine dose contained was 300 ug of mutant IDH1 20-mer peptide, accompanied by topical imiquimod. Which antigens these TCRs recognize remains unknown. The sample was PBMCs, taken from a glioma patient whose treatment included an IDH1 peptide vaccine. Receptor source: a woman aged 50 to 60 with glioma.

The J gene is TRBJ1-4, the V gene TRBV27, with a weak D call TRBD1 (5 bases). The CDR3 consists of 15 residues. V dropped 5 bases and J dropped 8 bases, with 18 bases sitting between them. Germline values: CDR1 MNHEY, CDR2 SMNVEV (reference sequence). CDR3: CASSPGGELGEKLFF. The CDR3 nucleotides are TGTGCCAGCAGTCCGGGAGGGGAGCTGGGCGAAAAACTGTTTTTT.

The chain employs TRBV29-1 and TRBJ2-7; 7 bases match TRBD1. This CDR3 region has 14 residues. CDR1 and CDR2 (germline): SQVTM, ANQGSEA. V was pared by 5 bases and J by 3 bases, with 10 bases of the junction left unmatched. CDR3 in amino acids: CSVTRAGGLYEQYF. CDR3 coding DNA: TGCAGCGTTACCCGGGCAGGGGGTCTCTACGAGCAGTACTTC.

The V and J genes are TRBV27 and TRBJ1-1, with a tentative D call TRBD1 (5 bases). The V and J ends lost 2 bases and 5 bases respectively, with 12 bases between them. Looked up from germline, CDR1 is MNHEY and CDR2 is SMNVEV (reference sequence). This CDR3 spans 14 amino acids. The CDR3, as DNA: TGTGCCAGCAGTTTAATGGCTCCAGGGACTGAAGCTTTCTTT. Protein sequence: CASSLMAPGTEAFF.

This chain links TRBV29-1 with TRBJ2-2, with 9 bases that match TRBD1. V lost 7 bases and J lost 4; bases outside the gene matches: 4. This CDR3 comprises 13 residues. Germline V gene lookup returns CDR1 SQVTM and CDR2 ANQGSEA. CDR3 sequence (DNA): TGCAGCGGGGGGACAGGGCCCACCGGGGAGCTGTTTTTT. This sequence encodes CSGGTGPTGELFF.

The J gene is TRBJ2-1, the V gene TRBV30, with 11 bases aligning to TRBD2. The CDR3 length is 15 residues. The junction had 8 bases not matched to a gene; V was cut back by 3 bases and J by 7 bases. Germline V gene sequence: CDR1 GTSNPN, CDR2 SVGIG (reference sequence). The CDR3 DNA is TGTGCCTGGAGCCGACTAGCGGGAAGATTGAATGAGCAGTTCTTC. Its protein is CAWSRLAGRLNEQFF.

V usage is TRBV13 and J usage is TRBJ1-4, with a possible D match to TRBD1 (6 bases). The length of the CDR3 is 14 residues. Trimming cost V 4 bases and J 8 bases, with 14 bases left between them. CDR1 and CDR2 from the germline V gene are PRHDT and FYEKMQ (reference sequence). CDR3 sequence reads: CASSSTGMDEKLFF. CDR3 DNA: TGTGCCAGCAGCTCTACAGGGATGGACGAAAAACTGTTTTTT.

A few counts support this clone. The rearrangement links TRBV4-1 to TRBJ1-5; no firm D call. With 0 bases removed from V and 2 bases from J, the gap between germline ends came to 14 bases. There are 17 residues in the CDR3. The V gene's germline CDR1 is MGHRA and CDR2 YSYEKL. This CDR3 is CASSQDGVPDGNQPQHF. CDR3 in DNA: TGCGCCAGCAGCCAAGATGGCGTCCCCGACGGCAATCAGCCCCAGCATTTT.

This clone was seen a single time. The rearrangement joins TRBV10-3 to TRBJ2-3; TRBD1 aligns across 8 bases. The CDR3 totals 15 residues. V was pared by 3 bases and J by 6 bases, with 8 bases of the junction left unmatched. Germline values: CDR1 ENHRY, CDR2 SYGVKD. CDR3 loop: CAISERTGTSDTQYF. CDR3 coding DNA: TGTGCCATCAGTGAACGGACAGGGACTTCTGATACGCAGTATTTT.

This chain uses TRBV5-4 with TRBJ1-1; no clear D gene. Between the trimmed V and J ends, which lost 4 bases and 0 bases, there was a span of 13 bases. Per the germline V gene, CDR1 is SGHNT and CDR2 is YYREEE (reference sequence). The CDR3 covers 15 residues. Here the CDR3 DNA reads TGTGCCAGCAGCCCGCAAGGGATGATGAACACTGAAGCTTTCTTT. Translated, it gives CASSPQGMMNTEAFF.

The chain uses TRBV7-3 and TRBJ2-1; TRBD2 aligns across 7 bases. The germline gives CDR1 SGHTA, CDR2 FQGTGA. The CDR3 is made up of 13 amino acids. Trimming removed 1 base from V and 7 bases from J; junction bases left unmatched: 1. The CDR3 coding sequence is TGTGCCAGCAGCTTAATGGGGGGGAATGAGCAGTTCTTC. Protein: CASSLMGGNEQFF. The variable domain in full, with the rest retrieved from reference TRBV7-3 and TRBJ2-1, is GAGVSQTPSNKVTEKGKYVELRCDPISGHTALYWYRQSLGQGPEFLIYFQGTGAADDSGLPNDRFFAVRPEGSVSTLKIQRTERGDSAVYLCASSLMGGNEQFFGPGTRLTVL.

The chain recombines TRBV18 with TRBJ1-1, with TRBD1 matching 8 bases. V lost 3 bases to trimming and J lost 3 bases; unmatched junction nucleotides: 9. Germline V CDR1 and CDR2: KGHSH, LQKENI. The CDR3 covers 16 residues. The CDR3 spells CASSPRGRTGDTEAFF. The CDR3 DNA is TGTGCCAGCTCACCCAGGGGGCGCACGGGGGACACTGAAGCTTTCTTT.

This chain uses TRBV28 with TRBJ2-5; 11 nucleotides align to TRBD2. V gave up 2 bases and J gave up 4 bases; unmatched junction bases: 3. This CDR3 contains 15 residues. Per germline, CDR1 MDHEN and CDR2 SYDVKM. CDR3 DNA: TGTGCCAGCAGTTTAGGGCTAGCGGGAGGAGAGACCCAGTACTTC. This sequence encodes CASSLGLAGGETQYF.

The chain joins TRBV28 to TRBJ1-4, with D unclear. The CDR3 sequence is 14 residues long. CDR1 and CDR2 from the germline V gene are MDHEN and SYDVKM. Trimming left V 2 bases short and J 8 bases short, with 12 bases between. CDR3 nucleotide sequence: TGTGCCAGCAGTTTAAGCGGGGATGGGGAAAAACTGTTTTTT. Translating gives CASSLSGDGEKLFF.

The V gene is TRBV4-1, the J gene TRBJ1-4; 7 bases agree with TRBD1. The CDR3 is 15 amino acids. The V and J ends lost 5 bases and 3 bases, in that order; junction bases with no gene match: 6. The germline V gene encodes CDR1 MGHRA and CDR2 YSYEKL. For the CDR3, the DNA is TGCGCCAGCAGCACACGACAGGGCTCTAATGAAAAACTGTTTTTT. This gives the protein CASSTRQGSNEKLFF.

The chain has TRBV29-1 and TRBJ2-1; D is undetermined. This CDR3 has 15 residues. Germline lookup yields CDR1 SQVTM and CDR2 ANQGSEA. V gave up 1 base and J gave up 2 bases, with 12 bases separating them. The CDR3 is CSVEGVDTTYNEQFF. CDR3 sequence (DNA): TGCAGCGTTGAAGGGGTAGACACTACCTACAATGAGCAGTTCTTC.

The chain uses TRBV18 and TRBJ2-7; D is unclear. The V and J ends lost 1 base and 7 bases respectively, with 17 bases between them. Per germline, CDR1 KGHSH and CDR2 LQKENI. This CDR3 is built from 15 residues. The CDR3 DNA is TGTGCCAGCTCACCACGCGATGGGCACGGTAGGGAGCAGTACTTC. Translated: CASSPRDGHGREQYF.

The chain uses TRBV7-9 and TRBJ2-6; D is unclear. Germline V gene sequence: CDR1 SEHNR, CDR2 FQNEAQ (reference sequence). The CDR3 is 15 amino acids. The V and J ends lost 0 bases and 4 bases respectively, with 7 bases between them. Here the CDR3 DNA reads TGTGCCAGCAGCTTAGCGGGAACCGGGGCCAACGTCCTGACTTTC. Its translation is CASSLAGTGANVLTF.

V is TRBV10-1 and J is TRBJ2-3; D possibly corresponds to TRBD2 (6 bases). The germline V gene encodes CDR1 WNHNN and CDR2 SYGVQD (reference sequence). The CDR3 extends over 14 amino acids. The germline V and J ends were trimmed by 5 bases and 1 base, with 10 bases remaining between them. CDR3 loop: CASSKTRGTDTQYF. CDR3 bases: TGCGCCAGCAGTAAGACTAGGGGCACAGATACGCAGTATTTT.

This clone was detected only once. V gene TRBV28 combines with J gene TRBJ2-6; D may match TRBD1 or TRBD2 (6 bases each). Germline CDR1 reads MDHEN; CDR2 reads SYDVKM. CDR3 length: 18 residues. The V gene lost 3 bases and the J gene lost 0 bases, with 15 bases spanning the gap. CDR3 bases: TGTGCCAGCAGTTTCCCCGGCAGGGGAGGCTCTGGGGCCAACGTCCTGACTTTC. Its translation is CASSFPGRGGSGANVLTF.

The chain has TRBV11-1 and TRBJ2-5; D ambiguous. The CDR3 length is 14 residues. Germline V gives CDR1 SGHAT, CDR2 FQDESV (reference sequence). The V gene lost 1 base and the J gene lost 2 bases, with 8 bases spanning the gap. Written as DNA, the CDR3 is TGTGCCAGCAGCTTAGATACACCTCAAGAGACCCAGTACTTC. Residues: CASSLDTPQETQYF.

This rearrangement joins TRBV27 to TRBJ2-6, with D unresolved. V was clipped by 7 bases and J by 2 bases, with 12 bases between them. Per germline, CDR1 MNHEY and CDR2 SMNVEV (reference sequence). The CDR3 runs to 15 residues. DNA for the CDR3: TGTGCCAGCACCACCCCAGGTGCTGGGGCCAACGTCCTGACTTTC. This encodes CASTTPGAGANVLTF.

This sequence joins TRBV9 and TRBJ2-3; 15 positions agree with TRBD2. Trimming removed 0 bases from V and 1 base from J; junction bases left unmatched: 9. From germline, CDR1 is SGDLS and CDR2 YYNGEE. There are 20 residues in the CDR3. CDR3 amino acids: CASSVGVGLAGGRRTDTQYF. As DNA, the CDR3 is TGTGCCAGCAGCGTAGGTGTGGGACTAGCGGGAGGCAGACGCACAGATACGCAGTATTTT. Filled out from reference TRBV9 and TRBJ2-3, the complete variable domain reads DSGVTQTPKHLITATGQRVTLRCSPRSGDLSVYWYQQSLDQGLQFLIQYYNGEERAKGNILERFSAQQFPDLHSELNLSSLELGDSALYFCASSVGVGLAGGRRTDTQYFGPGTRLTVL.